Below, 29 T cell receptor beta chains from the same sample are listed, as sequenced in a study of T cells in localized non-small cell lung cancer. Assay: immunoSEQ multiplex PCR; the TCRdb copy retains only in-frame clones and omits some. Counted here are fewer than 40,000 clones, 85% to 90% occurring once; the ten biggest clones make up 4% to 5%. The sample in question was peripheral blood, obtained before any cancer treatment. The source of these receptors is a male donor at least 60 years old with stage III lung adenocarcinoma.

The rearrangement joins TRBV6-6 to TRBJ1-5; no reliable D call. Germline V gives CDR1 MNHNY, CDR2 SVGAGI (reference sequence). CDR3 length equals 13 residues. The germline V and J ends were trimmed by 6 bases and 5 bases, with 11 bases remaining between them. CDR3 in DNA: TGTGCCAGCAGCCCGACCCGTGATCAGCCCCAGCATTTT. This sequence encodes CASSPTRDQPQHF.

This clone was recorded a few times. The chain joins TRBV28 to TRBJ2-3; tentatively, D is TRBD2 (5 bases). The V end lost 6 bases, the J end lost 1 base, and 17 bases lay between the germline ends. CDR1 and CDR2 (germline): MDHEN, SYDVKM. The CDR3 runs to 16 residues. CDR3 residues: CASRYSSGIGTDTQYF. For the CDR3, the DNA is TGTGCCAGCAGGTACTCCTCGGGGATCGGCACAGATACGCAGTATTTT.

The chain links TRBV18 to TRBJ2-7; 11 nucleotides align to TRBD2. The germline V gene encodes CDR1 KGHSH and CDR2 LQKENI. With V trimmed by 6 bases and J by 3 bases, 1 base remained unmatched. CDR3 length: 13 residues. The CDR3 protein is CASSTSGSYEQYF. DNA for the CDR3: TGTGCCAGCTCCACTAGCGGGAGCTACGAGCAGTACTTC.

This rearrangement joins TRBV6-5 to TRBJ2-1; possible D gene TRBD2, 6 bases. Trimming cost V 0 bases and J 3 bases, with 9 bases left between them. The germline V gene encodes CDR1 MNHEY and CDR2 SVGAGI. This CDR3 is built from 15 residues. The DNA of the CDR3 is TGTGCCAGCAGTTACTCCGGGGGTTTCTACAATGAGCAGTTCTTC. Its translation: CASSYSGGFYNEQFF.

The gene calls are TRBV18 and TRBJ1-1; TRBD1 aligns across 7 bases. Germline-derived CDR1 and CDR2 are KGHSH and LQKENI. The V segment lost 6 bases and the J segment 1 base; nucleotides outside the gene matches: 5. CDR3 length equals 14 residues. CDR3 in amino acids: CASSPDRSNTEAFF. The CDR3 DNA reads TGTGCCAGCTCTCCGGACAGGTCGAACACTGAAGCTTTCTTT.

The V call is TRBV11-2, the J call TRBJ2-7; 8 bases agree with TRBD2. This CDR3 comprises 13 residues. The germline gives CDR1 SGHAT, CDR2 FQNNGV. J was trimmed by 7 bases and V by 5 bases; bases with no gene match: 7. The CDR3 DNA follows: TGTGCCAGCAGCCCGGGGGGGCCGGAGGAGCAGTACTTC. Translating gives CASSPGGPEEQYF.

This rearrangement joins TRBV7-9 to TRBJ2-5; 11 bases line up with TRBD2. Germline CDR1 and CDR2: SEHNR and FQNEAQ (reference sequence). The CDR3 extends over 16 amino acids. Germline trimming cut 1 base from V and 5 bases from J; bases unmatched to any gene: 6. Written as DNA, the CDR3 is TGTGCCAGCAGCTTAGTACTAGCGGGAGAGGGGGAGACCCAGTACTTC. Protein sequence: CASSLVLAGEGETQYF.

The chain combines TRBV18 with TRBJ1-2, with TRBD1 as a possible D gene (5 bases). The CDR3 sequence is 17 residues long. The germline V gene encodes CDR1 KGHSH and CDR2 LQKENI. With 5 bases removed from V and 6 bases from J, the gap between germline ends came to 25 bases. Written as DNA, the CDR3 is TGTGCCAGCTCATCCCGAGAAGCAGGGAGGTCGAGGGATGGCTACACCTTC. It codes for CASSSREAGRSRDGYTF.

The rearrangement links TRBV19 to TRBJ2-4; no clear D. V shed 5 bases and J shed 1 base, with 12 bases lying between them. CDR1 LNHDA and CDR2 SQIVND come from the germline V gene (reference sequence). There are 15 residues in the CDR3. The CDR3 loop reads CASSPPRQAKNIQYF. The CDR3 nucleotides are TGTGCCAGTAGTCCCCCCCGGCAGGCCAAAAACATTCAGTACTTC.

The rearrangement links TRBV11-3 to TRBJ2-3; 10 bases map to TRBD1. Germline V lookup: CDR1 SGHNT, CDR2 YENEEA. With V trimmed by 8 bases and J by 4 bases, 12 bases remained unmatched. The CDR3 consists of 16 residues. The CDR3 nucleotides read TGTGCCAGCTCATTCGGGGGGACAGGGGCCCCAGATACGCAGTATTTT. This translates into CASSFGGTGAPDTQYF.

This rearrangement joins TRBV18 to TRBJ1-3, with no clear D. In germline, CDR1 is KGHSH, CDR2 LQKENI. Between the trimmed V and J ends, which lost 5 bases and 0 bases, there was a span of 17 bases. The length of the CDR3 is 17 residues. The CDR3 spells CASSSLQSEGSGNTIYF. The DNA for the CDR3 is TGTGCCAGCTCATCTCTGCAGAGCGAGGGCTCTGGAAACACCATATATTTT. The full variable domain, completed using reference TRBV18 and TRBJ1-3, is NAGVMQNPRHLVRRRGQEARLRCSPMKGHSHVYWYRQLPEEGLKFMVYLQKENIIDESGMPKERFSAEFPKEGPSILRIQQVVRGDSAAYFCASSSLQSEGSGNTIYFGEGSWLTVV.

The table lists this clone with a few counts. J is TRBJ1-5 and V is TRBV27; D not resolved. V was clipped by 0 bases and J by 0 bases, with 9 bases between them. Germline values: CDR1 MNHEY, CDR2 SMNVEV (reference sequence). The CDR3 has 16 residues. CDR3 loop: CASSLSISSSNQPQHF. CDR3 sequence (DNA): TGTGCCAGCAGTTTATCGATCAGTAGTAGCAATCAGCCCCAGCATTTT.

This clone was counted only a few times. The chain combines TRBV2 with TRBJ2-5; 12 bases fit TRBD2. V gave up 6 bases and J gave up 1 base; unmatched junction bases: 9. The germline V gene encodes CDR1 SNHLY and CDR2 FYNNEI. This CDR3 is built from 17 residues. The CDR3: CASSHSRTSGAQETQYF. Here the CDR3 DNA reads TGTGCCAGCAGCCATTCACGGACTAGCGGGGCCCAAGAGACCCAGTACTTC.

The J gene is TRBJ1-2, the V gene TRBV9; D may be TRBD1 (5 bases). The CDR3 consists of 15 residues. The V gene's germline CDR1 is SGDLS and CDR2 YYNGEE. The germline V and J ends were trimmed by 3 bases and 5 bases, with 17 bases remaining between them. The DNA for the CDR3 is TGTGCCAGCAGCGAATCCCCCGGGGCGGGATATGGCTACACCTTC. Protein product: CASSESPGAGYGYTF. Full variable domain (missing parts from reference TRBV9 and TRBJ1-2): DSGVTQTPKHLITATGQRVTLRCSPRSGDLSVYWYQQSLDQGLQFLIQYYNGEERAKGNILERFSAQQFPDLHSELNLSSLELGDSALYFCASSESPGAGYGYTFGSGTRLTVV.

This chain joins TRBV19 and TRBJ2-7; no clear D gene. CDR3 length: 13 amino acids. Germline lookup yields CDR1 LNHDA and CDR2 SQIVND (reference sequence). The V end lost 2 bases, the J end lost 5 bases, and 10 bases lay between the germline ends. The CDR3 spells CASSISVSNEQYF. The DNA for the CDR3 is TGTGCCAGTAGTATAAGTGTCAGTAACGAGCAGTACTTC.

The sample holds one count of this clone. The chain carries TRBV4-1 and TRBJ2-2, with D unclear. Trimming pared 0 bases from V and 1 base from J, leaving 9 bases between. The CDR3 loop spans 16 amino acids. Germline values: CDR1 MGHRA, CDR2 YSYEKL. This chain's CDR3 is CASSQEGIRNTGELFF. DNA for the CDR3: TGCGCCAGCAGCCAAGAAGGCATCCGGAACACCGGGGAGCTGTTTTTT.

This chain links TRBV11-2 with TRBJ2-7; either TRBD1 or TRBD2 may fit D (5 bases each). This CDR3 has 13 amino acids. In germline, CDR1 is SGHAT, CDR2 FQNNGV. The V end was cut by 11 bases, the J end by 4 bases, with 18 bases between. CDR3 region: CAGSASGGYEQYF. In nucleotides, the CDR3 is TGTGCCGGCTCGGCTAGTGGGGGATACGAGCAGTACTTC.

This clone has just one count. V usage is TRBV25-1 and J usage is TRBJ1-2; 10 bases are shared with TRBD1. CDR1 is MGHDK, CDR2 SYGVNS, per germline. The CDR3 consists of 16 residues. V shed 3 bases and J 3 bases; nucleotides not matched to a gene: 7. CDR3 sequence reads: CASSDSGQGTYYGYTF. CDR3 nucleotide sequence: TGTGCCAGCAGTGACTCGGGACAGGGGACTTACTATGGCTACACCTTC.

The rearrangement joins TRBV29-1 to TRBJ1-2; the D is unclear. The germline V gene encodes CDR1 SQVTM and CDR2 ANQGSEA. V was trimmed by 7 bases and J by 0 bases, leaving 12 bases between them. The CDR3 contains 13 residues. The DNA of the CDR3 is TGCAGCGCTGGTCCGGGCGCTAACTATGGCTACACCTTC. Translation gives CSAGPGANYGYTF. The variable domain in full, with the rest retrieved from reference TRBV29-1 and TRBJ1-2, is SAVISQKPSRDICQRGTSLTIQCQVDSQVTMMFWYRQQPGQSLTLIATANQGSEATYESGFVIDKFPISRPNLTFSTLTVSNMSPEDSSIYLCSAGPGANYGYTFGSGTRLTVV.

V and J are TRBV6-1 and TRBJ1-5, with 7 bases identical to TRBD1. Germline CDR1 and CDR2: MNHNS and SASEGT. Trimming cost V 6 bases and J 0 bases; bases outside gene matches: 2. CDR3 length: 14 amino acids. This CDR3 is CASRQGGSNQPQHF. The CDR3 DNA sequence: TGTGCCAGCAGGCAGGGGGGTAGCAATCAGCCCCAGCATTTT.

The CDR3 sequence is CASSEGAANQPQHF. The DNA for the CDR3 is TGTGCCAGCAGTGAGGGGGCCGCTAATCAGCCCCAGCATTTT. The chain recombines TRBV6-1 with TRBJ1-5; D is possibly TRBD1 (6 bases). CDR1 is MNHNS and CDR2 is SASEGT in the germline V gene. The CDR3 has 14 amino acids. Trimming shortened V by 3 bases and J by 4 bases, and 10 bases separated the two germline ends.

The chain uses TRBV30 and TRBJ1-2; D possibly corresponds to TRBD1 (5 bases). CDR1 is GTSNPN and CDR2 is SVGIG in the germline V gene (reference sequence). The CDR3 has 13 amino acids. Trimming stripped 2 bases from V and 5 bases from J, with 12 bases between. CDR3 protein: CAWSPGRGYGYTF. The CDR3 DNA is TGTGCCTGGAGTCCAGGGCGTGGGTATGGCTACACCTTC.

This clone was counted once. The chain has TRBV5-1 and TRBJ1-5, with no clear D. The germline V gene has CDR1 SGHRS and CDR2 YFSETQ. V was pared by 0 bases and J by 6 bases, with 7 bases between. The CDR3 consists of 13 residues. The CDR3: CASSLGGGQPQHF. The CDR3 bases are TGCGCCAGCAGCTTGGGGGGTGGTCAGCCCCAGCATTTT.

In this sample, this clone turned up a few times. This chain joins TRBV28 and TRBJ2-5; possibly TRBD1 or TRBD2 for D (7 bases each). In germline, CDR1 is MDHEN, CDR2 SYDVKM. Trimming shortened V by 7 bases and J by 4 bases, and 16 bases separated the two germline ends. The CDR3 length is 14 residues. In DNA form, the CDR3 reads TGTGCCAGCAACGCCCTCAGGGGGGGAGAGACCCAGTACTTC. It yields the protein CASNALRGGETQYF.

This chain uses TRBV5-4 with TRBJ1-2; tentatively, D is TRBD1 (5 bases). Germline V gene data show CDR1 as SGHNT and CDR2 as YYREEE (reference sequence). The CDR3 spans 12 residues. V lost 0 bases, J lost 6 bases, and 6 bases lay in between. The CDR3 loop is CASSLGGDGYTF. As DNA, the CDR3 is TGTGCCAGCAGCTTGGGGGGGGATGGCTACACCTTC.

This clone showed up just a few times. V is TRBV9 and J is TRBJ2-7; D may be TRBD1 (5 bases). Germline CDR1 is SGDLS and CDR2 is YYNGEE. The CDR3 has 17 amino acids. Between the trimmed V and J ends, which lost 3 bases and 6 bases, there was a span of 25 bases. DNA for the CDR3: TGTGCCAGCAGCGCTCACTCCACGGGTTCACTCAGGGTCGAGCAGTACTTC. Its translation is CASSAHSTGSLRVEQYF.

CDR3: CAISEYKAGGLSGANVLTF. The DNA for the CDR3 is TGTGCCATCAGTGAGTACAAGGCAGGGGGCCTATCTGGGGCCAACGTCCTGACTTTC. V gene TRBV10-3 combines with J gene TRBJ2-6; 8 bases are shared with TRBD1. Germline CDR1 is ENHRY and CDR2 is SYGVKD. CDR3 length: 19 amino acids. Trimming cost V 1 base and J 1 base; bases outside gene matches: 9.

The chain combines TRBV28 with TRBJ2-2, with D perhaps given as TRBD1 or TRBD2 (5 bases each). The germline V and J ends were trimmed by 2 bases and 7 bases, with 14 bases remaining between them. The CDR3 covers 15 residues. Germline V gene lookup returns CDR1 MDHEN and CDR2 SYDVKM. The CDR3: CASSLGRGGGGELFF. The DNA for the CDR3 is TGTGCCAGCAGTTTAGGACGGGGCGGCGGCGGGGAGCTGTTTTTT. The complete variable domain, with remaining parts taken from reference TRBV28 and TRBJ2-2, reads DVKVTQSSRYLVKRTGEKVFLECVQDMDHENMFWYRQDPGLGLRLIYFSYDVKMKEKGDIPEGYSVSREKKERFSLILESASTNQTSMYLCASSLGRGGGGELFFGEGSRLTVL.

This clone was detected only a few times. This sequence joins TRBV5-1 and TRBJ1-6, with D possibly matching TRBD1 (6 bases). Germline assignment: CDR1 SGHRS and CDR2 YFSETQ. With 1 base removed from V and 10 bases from J, the gap between germline ends came to 15 bases. This CDR3 spans 15 amino acids. The chain's CDR3 is CASSLTPGVGSPLHF. In DNA form, the CDR3 reads TGCGCCAGCAGCTTGACCCCAGGGGTCGGCTCACCCCTCCACTTT. Based on the CDR3 plus reference TRBV5-1 and TRBJ1-6, the full variable domain is KAGVTQTPRYLIKTRGQQVTLSCSPISGHRSVSWYQQTPGQGLQFLFEYFSETQRNKGNFPGRFSGRQFSNSRSEMNVSTLELGDSALYLCASSLTPGVGSPLHFGNGTRLTVT.